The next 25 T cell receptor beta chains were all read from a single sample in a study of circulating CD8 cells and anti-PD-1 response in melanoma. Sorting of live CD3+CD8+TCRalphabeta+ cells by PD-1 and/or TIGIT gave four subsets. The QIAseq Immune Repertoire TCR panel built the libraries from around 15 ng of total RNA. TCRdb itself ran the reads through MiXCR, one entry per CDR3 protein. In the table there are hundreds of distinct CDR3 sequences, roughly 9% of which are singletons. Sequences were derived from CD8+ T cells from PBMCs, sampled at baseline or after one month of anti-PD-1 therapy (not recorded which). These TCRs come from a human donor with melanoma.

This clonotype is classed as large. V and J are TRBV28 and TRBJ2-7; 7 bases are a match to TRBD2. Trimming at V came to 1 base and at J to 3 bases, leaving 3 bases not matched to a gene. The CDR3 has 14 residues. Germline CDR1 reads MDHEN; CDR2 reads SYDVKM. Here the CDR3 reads CASSLSPGGYEQYF. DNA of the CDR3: TGTGCCAGCAGTTTATCCCCGGGGGGCTACGAGCAGTACTTC. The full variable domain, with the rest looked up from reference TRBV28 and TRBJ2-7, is DVKVTQSSRYLVKRTGEKVFLECVQDMDHENMFWYRQDPGLGLRLIYFSYDVKMKEKGDIPEGYSVSREKKERFSLILESASTNQTSMYLCASSLSPGGYEQYFGPGTRLTVT.

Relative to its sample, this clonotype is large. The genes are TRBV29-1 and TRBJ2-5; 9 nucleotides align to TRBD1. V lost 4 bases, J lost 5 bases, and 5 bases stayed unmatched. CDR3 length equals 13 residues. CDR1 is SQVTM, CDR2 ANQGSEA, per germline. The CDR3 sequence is CSVGQGVGETQYF. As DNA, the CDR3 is TGCAGCGTTGGACAGGGGGTAGGGGAGACCCAGTACTTC.

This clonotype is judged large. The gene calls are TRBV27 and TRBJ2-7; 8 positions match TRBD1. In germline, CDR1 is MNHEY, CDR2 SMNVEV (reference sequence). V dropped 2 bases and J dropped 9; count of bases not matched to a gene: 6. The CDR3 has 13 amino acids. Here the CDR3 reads CASSLGRGQGQYF. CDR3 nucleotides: TGTGCCAGCAGTTTAGGCAGGGGGCAAGGGCAGTACTTC.

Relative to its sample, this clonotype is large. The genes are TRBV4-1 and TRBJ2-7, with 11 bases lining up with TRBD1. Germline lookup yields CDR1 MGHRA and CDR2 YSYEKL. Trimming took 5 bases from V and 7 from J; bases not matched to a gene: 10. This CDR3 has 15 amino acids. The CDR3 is CASSSRTGGGTEQYF. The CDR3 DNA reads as TGCGCCAGCAGCTCCCGGACAGGGGGCGGAACGGAGCAGTACTTC.

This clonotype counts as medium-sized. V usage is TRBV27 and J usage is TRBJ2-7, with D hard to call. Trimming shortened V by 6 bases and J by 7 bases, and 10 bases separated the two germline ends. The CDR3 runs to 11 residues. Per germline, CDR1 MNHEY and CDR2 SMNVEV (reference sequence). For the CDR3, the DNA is TGTGCCAGCAGCGACTCGTTGGAGCAGTACTTC. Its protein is CASSDSLEQYF.

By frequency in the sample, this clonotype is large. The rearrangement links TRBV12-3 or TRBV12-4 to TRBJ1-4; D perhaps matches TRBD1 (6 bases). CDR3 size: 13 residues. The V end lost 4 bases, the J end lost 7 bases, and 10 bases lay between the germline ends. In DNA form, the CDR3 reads TGTGCCAGCAGTTCAACAGGGTTTGAAAAACTGTTTTTT. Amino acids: CASSSTGFEKLFF.

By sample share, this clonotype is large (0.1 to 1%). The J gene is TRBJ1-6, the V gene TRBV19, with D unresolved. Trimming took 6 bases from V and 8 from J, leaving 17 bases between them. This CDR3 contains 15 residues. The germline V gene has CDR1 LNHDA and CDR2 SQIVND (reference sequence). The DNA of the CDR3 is TGTGCCAGTAGCCCAAGTTCCGGGTGGGATTCACCCCTCCACTTT. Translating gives CASSPSSGWDSPLHF.

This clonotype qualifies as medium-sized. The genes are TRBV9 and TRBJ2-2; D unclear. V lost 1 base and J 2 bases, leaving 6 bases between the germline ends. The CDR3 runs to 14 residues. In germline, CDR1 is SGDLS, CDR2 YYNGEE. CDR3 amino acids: CASSVRPNTGELFF. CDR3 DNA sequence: TGTGCCAGCAGCGTAAGGCCCAACACCGGGGAGCTGTTTTTT.

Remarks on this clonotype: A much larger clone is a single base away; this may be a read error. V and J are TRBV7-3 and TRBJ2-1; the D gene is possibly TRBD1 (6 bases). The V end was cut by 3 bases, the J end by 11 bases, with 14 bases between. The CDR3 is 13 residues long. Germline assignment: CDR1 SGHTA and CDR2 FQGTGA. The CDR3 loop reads CASSLGTRNKQFF. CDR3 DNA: TGTGCCAGCAGCTTGGGGACACGAAATAAGCAGTTCTTC.

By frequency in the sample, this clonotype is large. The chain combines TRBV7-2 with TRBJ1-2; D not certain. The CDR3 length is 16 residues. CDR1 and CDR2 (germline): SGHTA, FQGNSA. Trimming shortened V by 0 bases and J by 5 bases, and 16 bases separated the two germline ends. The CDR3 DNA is TGTGCCAGCAGCTTAGCCCCCGAGACGGCTCCATATGGCTACACCTTC. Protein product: CASSLAPETAPYGYTF.

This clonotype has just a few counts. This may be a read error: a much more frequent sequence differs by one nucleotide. The CDR3, as DNA: TGTGCCACCAGTGGACAGACGCCAGAAGAGACCCAGTACTTC. This translates into CATSGQTPEETQYF. This rearrangement joins TRBV24-1 to TRBJ2-5; maybe TRBD1 (5 bases). The V gene lost 5 bases and the J gene lost 3 bases, with 12 bases spanning the gap. CDR1 and CDR2 from the germline V gene are KGHDR and SFDVKD. This CDR3 has 14 amino acids.

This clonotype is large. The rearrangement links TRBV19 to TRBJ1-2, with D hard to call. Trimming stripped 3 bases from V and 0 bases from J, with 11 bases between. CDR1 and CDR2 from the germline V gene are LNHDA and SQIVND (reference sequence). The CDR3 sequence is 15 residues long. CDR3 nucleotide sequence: TGTGCCAGTAGTATTACTGGGCAAGCTAACTATGGCTACACCTTC. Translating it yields CASSITGQANYGYTF.

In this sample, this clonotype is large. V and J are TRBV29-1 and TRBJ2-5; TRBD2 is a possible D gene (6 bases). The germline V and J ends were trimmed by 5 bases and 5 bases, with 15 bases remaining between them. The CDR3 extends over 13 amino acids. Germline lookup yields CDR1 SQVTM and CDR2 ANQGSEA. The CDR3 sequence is CSVQSGVRETQYF. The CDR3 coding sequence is TGCAGCGTTCAGTCGGGGGTCAGGGAGACCCAGTACTTC. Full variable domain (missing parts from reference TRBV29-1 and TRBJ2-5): SAVISQKPSRDICQRGTSLTIQCQVDSQVTMMFWYRQQPGQSLTLIATANQGSEATYESGFVIDKFPISRPNLTFSTLTVSNMSPEDSSIYLCSVQSGVRETQYFGPGTRLLVL.

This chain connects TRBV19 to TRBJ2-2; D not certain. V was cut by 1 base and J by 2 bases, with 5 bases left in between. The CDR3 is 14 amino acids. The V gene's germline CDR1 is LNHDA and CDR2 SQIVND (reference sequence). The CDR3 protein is CASSIGENTGELFF. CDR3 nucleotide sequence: TGTGCCAGTAGTATAGGAGAAAACACCGGGGAGCTGTTTTTT.

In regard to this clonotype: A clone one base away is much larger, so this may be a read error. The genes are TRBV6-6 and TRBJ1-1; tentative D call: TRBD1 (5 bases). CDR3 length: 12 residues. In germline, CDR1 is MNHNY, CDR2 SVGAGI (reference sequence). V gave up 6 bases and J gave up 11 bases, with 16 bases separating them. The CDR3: CASSRGESAAFF. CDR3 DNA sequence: TGTGCCAGCAGCCGGGGGGAATCGGCCGCTTTCTTT.

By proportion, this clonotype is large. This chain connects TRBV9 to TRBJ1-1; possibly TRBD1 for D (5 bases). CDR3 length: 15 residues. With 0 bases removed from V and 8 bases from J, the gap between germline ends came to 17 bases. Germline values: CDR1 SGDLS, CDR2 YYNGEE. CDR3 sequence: CASSVVSGGSGEAFF. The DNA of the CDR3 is TGTGCCAGCAGCGTAGTTTCTGGGGGTTCCGGGGAAGCTTTCTTT.

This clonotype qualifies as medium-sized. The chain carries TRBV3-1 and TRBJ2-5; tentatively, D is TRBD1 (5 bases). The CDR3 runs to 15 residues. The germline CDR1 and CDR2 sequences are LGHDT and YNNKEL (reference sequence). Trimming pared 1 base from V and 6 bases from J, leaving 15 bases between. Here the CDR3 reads CASSQVRGRWQTQYF. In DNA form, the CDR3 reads TGTGCCAGCAGCCAAGTTAGGGGCCGGTGGCAGACCCAGTACTTC.

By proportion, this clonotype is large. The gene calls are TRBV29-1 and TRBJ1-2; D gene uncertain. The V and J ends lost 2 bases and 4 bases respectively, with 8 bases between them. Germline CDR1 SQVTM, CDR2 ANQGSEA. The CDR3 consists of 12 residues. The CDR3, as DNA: TGCAGCGTTGAAAGGCCAGCCTATGGCTACACCTTC. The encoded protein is CSVERPAYGYTF.

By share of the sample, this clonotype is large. The CDR3 bases are TGCAGCGTTGAAGACACCAGGGGGCGAAAAATGAACACTGAAGCTTTCTTT. Amino acids: CSVEDTRGRKMNTEAFF. This rearrangement joins TRBV29-1 to TRBJ1-1; 8 bases are shared with TRBD1. This CDR3 contains 17 residues. Germline V gives CDR1 SQVTM, CDR2 ANQGSEA. V shed 0 bases, J shed 0 bases, and the junction held 9 bases outside the gene matches.

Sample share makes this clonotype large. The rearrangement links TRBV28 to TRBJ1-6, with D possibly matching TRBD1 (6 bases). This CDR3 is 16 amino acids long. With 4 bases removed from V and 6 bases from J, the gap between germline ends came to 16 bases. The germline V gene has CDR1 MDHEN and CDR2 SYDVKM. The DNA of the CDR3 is TGTGCCAGCAGTTACAGGGCAACGAGGGGTAATTCACCCCTCCACTTT. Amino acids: CASSYRATRGNSPLHF.

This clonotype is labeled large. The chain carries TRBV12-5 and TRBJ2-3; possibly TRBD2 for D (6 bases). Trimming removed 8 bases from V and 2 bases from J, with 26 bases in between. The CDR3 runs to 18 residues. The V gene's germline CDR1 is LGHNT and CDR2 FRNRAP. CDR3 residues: CASSWSTAASALTDTQYF. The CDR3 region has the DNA TGTGCTAGTTCGTGGTCTACCGCCGCTAGCGCCCTCACAGATACGCAGTATTTT.

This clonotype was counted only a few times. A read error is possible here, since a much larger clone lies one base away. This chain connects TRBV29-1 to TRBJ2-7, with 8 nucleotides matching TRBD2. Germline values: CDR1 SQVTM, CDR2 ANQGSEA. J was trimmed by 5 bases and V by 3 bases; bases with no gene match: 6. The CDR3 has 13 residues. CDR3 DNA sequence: TGCAGCGTTGAGAGCGGGAGCTTCCACGAGCAGTACTTC. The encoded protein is CSVESGSFHEQYF.

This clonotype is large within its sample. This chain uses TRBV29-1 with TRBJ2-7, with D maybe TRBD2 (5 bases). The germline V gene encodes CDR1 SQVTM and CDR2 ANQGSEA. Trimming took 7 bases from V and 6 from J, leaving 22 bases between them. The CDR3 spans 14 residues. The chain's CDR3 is CSAPRPDWVAEQYF. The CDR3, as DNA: TGCAGCGCCCCTCGCCCGGACTGGGTCGCCGAGCAGTACTTC.

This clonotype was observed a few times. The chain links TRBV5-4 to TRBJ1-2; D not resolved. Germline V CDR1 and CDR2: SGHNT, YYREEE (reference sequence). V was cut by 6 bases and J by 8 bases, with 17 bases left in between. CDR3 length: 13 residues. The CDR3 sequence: CASKKLFEGGYTF. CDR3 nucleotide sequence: TGTGCCAGCAAAAAGTTGTTCGAGGGCGGCTACACCTTC.

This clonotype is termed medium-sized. CDR3: CASSLSRWGLNTGELFF. In DNA form, the CDR3 reads TGTGCCAGCAGTTTATCTAGATGGGGGCTGAACACCGGGGAGCTGTTTTTT. The chain combines TRBV28 with TRBJ2-2, with TRBD1 as a possible D gene (6 bases). The CDR3 has 17 residues. CDR1 and CDR2 from the germline V gene are MDHEN and SYDVKM. V was trimmed by 1 base and J by 1 base, leaving 13 bases between them.